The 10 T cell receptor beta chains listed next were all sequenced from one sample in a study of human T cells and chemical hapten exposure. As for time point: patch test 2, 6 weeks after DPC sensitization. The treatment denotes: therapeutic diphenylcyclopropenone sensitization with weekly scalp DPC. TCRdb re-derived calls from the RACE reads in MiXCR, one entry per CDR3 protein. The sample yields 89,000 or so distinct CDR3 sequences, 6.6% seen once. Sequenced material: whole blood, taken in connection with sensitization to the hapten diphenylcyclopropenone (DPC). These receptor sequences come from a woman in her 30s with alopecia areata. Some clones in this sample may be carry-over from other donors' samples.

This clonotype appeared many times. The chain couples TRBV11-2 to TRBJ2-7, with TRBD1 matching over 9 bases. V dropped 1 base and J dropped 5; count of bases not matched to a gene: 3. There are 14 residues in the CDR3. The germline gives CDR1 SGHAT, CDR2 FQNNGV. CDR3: CASSLGDRADEQYF. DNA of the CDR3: TGTGCCAGCAGCTTAGGGGACAGGGCTGACGAGCAGTACTTC.

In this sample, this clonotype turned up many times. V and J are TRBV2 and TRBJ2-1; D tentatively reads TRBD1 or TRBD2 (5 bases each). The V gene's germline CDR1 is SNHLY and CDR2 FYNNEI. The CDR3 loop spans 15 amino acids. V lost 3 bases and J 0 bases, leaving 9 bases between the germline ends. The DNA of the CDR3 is TGTGCCAGCAGTGAGGCAGGGAGCTCCTACAATGAGCAGTTCTTC. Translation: CASSEAGSSYNEQFF. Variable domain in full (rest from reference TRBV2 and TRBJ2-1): EPEVTQTPSHQVTQMGQEVILRCVPISNHLYFYWYRQILGQKVEFLVSFYNNEISEKSEIFDDQFSVERPDGSNFTLKIRSTKLEDSAMYFCASSEAGSSYNEQFFGPGTRLTVL.

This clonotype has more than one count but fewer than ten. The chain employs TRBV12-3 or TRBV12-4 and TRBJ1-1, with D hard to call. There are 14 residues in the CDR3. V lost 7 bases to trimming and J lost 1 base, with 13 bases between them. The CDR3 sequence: CASKGRGRNTEAFF. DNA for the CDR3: TGTGCCAGCAAGGGCCGCGGCCGGAACACTGAAGCTTTCTTT.

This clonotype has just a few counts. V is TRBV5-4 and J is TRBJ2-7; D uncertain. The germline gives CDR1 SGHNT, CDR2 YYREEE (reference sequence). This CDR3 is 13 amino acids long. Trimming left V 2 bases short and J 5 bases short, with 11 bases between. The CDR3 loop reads CASSFMGYNEQYF. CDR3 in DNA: TGTGCCAGCAGCTTTATGGGGTACAACGAGCAGTACTTC.

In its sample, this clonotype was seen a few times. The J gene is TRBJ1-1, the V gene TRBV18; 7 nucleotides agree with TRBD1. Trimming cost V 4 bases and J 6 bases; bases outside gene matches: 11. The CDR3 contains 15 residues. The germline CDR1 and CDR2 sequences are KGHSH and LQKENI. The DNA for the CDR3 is TGTGCCAGCTCACTTCTTCAGGGGGGTGACTCTGAAGCTTTCTTT. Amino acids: CASSLLQGGDSEAFF.

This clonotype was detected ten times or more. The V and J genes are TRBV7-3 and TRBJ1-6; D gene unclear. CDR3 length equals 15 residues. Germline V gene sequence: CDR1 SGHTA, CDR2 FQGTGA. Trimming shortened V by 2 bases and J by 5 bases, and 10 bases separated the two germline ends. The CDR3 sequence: CASSLDGRNNSPLHF. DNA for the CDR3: TGTGCCAGCAGCTTAGACGGACGAAATAATTCACCCCTCCACTTT.

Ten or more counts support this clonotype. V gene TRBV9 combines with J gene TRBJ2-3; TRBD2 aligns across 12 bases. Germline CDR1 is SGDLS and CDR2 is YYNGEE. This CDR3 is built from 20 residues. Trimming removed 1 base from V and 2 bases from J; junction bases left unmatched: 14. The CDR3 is CASSVTSGGTQARNTDTQYF. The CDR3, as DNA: TGTGCCAGCAGCGTAACTAGCGGGGGGACCCAAGCCCGAAACACAGATACGCAGTATTTT.

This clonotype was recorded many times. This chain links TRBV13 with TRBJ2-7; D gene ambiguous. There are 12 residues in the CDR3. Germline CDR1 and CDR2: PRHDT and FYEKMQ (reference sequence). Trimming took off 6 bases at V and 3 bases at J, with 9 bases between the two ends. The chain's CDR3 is CASRLLGYEQYF. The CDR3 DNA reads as TGTGCCAGCAGGCTGCTGGGCTACGAGCAGTACTTC.

The CDR3 protein is CASSPLLQMTDTQYF. CDR3 in DNA: TGTGCCAGCTCACCACTTCTACAGATGACAGATACGCAGTATTTT. This sequence joins TRBV18 and TRBJ2-3, with unresolved D. The CDR3 is 15 residues long. V was cut by 1 base and J by 3 bases, with 11 bases left in between. The V gene's germline CDR1 is KGHSH and CDR2 LQKENI.

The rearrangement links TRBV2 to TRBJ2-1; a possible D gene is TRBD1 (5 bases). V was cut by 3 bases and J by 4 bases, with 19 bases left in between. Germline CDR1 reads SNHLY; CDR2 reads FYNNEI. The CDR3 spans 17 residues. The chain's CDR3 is CASSDGATIYRYNEQFF. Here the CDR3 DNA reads TGTGCCAGCAGTGATGGGGCCACCATCTATCGGTACAATGAGCAGTTCTTC.